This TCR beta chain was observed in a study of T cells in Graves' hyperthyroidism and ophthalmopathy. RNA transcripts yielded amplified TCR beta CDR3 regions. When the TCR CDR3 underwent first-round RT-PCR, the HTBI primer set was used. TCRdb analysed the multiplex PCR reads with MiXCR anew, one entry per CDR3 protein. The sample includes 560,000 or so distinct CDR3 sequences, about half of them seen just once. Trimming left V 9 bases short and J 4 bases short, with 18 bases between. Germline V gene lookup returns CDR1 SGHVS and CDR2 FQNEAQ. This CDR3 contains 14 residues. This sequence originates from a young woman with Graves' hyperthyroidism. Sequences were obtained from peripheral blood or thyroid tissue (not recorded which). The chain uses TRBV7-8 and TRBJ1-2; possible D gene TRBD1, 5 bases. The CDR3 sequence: CASSLHRDAYGYTF. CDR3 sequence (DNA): TGTGCCAGTAGCCTCCACCGGGACGCCTATGGCTACACCTTC.